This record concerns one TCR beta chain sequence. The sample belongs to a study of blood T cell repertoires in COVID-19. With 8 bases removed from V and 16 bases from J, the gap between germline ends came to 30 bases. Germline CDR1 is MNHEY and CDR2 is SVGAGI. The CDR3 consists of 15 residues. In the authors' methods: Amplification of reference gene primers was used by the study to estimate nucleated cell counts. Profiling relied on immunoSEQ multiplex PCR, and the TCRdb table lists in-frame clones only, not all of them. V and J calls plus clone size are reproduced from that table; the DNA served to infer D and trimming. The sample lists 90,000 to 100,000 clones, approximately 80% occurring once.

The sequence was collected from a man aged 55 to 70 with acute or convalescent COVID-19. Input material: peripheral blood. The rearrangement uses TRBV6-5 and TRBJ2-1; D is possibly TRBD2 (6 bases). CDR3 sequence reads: CASPGAGTSLGGVFF. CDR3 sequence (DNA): TGTGCCAGCCCTGGGGCAGGGACTTCCCTGGGTGGGGTTTTCTTC.